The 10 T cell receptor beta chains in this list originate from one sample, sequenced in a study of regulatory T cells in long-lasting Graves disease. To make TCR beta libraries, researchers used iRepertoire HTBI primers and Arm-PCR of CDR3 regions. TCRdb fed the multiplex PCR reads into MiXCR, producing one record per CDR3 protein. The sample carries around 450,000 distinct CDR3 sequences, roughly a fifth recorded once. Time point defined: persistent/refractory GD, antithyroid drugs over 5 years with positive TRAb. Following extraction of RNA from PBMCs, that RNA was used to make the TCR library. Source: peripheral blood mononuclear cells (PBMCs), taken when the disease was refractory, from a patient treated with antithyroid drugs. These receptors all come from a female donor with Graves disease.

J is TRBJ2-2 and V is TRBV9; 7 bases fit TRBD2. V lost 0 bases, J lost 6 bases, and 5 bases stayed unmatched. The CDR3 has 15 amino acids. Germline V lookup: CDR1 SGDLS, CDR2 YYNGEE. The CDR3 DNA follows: TGTGCCAGCAGCGTAGACCGGGGGGTCCCCGGGGAGCTGTTTTTT. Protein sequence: CASSVDRGVPGELFF.

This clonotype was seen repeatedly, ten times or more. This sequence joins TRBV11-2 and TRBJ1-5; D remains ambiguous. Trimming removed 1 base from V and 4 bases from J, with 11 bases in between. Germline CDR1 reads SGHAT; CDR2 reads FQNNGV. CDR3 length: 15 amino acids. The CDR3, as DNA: TGTGCCAGCAGCTTAGGGGTTCGCATGAATCAGCCCCAGCATTTT. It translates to CASSLGVRMNQPQHF.

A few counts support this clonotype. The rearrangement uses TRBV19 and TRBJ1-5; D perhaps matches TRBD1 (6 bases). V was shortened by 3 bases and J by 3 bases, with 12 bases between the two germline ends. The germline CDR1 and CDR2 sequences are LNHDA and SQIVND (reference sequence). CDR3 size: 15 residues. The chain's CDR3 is CASSISGTPNQPQHF. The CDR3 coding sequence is TGTGCCAGTAGTATCAGCGGGACACCCAATCAGCCCCAGCATTTT. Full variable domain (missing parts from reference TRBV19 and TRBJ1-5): DGGITQSPKYLFRKEGQNVTLSCEQNLNHDAMYWYRQDPGQGLRLIYYSQIVNDFQKGDIAEGYSVSREKKESFPLTVTSAQKNPTAFYLCASSISGTPNQPQHFGDGTRLSIL.

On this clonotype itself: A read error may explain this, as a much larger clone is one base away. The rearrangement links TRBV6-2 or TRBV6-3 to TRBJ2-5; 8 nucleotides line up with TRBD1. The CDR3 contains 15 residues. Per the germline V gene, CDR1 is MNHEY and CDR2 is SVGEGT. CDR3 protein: CACSRQGTGQETQYF. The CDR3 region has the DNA TGTGCCTGCAGTAGACAGGGGACGGGACAAGAGACCCAGTACTTC.

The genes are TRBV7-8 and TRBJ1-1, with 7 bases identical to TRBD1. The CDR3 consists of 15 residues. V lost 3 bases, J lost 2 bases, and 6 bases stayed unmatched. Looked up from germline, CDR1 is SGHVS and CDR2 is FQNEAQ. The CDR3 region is CASSFYRGDNTEAFF. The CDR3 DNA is TGTGCCAGCAGCTTCTACAGGGGAGATAACACTGAAGCTTTCTTT.

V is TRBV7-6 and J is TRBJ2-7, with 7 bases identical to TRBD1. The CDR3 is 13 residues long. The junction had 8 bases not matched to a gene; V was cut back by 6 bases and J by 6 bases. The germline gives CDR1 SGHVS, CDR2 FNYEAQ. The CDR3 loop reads CASSTDRASEQYF. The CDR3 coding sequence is TGTGCCAGCAGTACCGACAGGGCATCCGAGCAGTACTTC.

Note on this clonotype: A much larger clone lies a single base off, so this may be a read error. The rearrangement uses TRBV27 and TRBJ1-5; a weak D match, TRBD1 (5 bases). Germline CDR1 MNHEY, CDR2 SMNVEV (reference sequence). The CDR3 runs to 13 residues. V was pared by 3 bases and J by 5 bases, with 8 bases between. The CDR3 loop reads CASSFRGYQPQHF. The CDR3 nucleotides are TGTGCCAGCAGTTTTAGGGGCTATCAGCCCCAGCATTTT.

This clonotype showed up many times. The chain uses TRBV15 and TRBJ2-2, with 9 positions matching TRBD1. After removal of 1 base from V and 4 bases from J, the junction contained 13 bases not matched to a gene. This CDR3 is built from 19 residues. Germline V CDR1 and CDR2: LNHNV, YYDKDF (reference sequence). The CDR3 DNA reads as TGTGCCACCAGCAGAGCTCGTATTACAGGGGGCGAACGCACCGGGGAGCTGTTTTTT. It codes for CATSRARITGGERTGELFF.

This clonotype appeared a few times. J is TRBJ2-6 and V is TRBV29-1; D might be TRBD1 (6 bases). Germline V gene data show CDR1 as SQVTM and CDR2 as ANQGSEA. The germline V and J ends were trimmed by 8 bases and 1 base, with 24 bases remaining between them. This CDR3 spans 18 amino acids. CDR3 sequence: CSLKSCGDIISGANVLTF. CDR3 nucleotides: TGCAGCCTGAAATCATGTGGGGACATAATATCTGGGGCCAACGTCCTGACTTTC.

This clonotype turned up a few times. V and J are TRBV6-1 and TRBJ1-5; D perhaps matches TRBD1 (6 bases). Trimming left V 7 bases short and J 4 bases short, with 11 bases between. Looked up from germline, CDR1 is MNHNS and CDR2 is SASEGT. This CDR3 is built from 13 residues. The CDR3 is CASTQDRNQPQHF. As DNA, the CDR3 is TGTGCCAGCACCCAAGACAGGAATCAGCCCCAGCATTTT.